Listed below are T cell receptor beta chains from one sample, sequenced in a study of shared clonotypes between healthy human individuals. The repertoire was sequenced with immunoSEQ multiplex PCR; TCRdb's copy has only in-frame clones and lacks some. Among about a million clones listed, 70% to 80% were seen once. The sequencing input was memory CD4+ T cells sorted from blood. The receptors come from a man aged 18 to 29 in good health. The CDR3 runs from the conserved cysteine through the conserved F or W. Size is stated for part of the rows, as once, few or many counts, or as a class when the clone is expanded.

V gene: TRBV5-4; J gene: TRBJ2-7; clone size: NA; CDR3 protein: CASSPPGQIYEQYF
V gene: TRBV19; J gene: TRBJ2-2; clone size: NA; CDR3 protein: CASASFTGELFF
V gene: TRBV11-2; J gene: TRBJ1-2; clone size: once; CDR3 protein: CASSLDGQGGSYTF
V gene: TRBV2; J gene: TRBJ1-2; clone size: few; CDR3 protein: CASAGQADGYTF
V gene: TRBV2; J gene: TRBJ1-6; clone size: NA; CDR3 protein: CASSGPLGRGYNSPLHF
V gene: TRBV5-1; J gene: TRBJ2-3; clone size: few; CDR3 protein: CASSLGQGASTDTQYF
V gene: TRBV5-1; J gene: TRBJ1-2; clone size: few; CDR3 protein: CASSLVPGSYGYTF
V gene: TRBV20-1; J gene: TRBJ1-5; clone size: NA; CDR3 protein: CSASVGQPQHF
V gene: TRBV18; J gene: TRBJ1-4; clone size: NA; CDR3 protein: CASSLDRGIEKLFF
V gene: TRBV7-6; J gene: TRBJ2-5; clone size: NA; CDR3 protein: CASSQEQGGETQYF
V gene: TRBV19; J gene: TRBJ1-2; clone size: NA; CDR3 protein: CASSITPNYGYTF
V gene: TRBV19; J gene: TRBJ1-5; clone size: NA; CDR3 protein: CASSTRQGSGNQPQHF
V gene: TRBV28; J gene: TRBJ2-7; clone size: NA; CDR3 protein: CASTYPDRSNEQYF
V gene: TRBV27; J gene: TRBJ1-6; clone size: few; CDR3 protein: CASSLGTHYNSPLHF
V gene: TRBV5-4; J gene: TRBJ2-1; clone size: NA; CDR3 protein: CASTLGGTSGIGEQFF
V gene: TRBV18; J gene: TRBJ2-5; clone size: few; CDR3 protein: CASSPGREETQYF
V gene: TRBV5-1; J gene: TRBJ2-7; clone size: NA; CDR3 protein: CASSGQGGYEQYF
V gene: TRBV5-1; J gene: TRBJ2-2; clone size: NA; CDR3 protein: CASSLPSGTGELFF
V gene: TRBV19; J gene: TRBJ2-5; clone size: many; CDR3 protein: CAAGGTLGETQYF
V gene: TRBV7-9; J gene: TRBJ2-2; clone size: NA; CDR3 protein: CASSALTRGELFF
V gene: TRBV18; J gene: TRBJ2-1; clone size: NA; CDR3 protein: CASSPPVREGGNEQFF
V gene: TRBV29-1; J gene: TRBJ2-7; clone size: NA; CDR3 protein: CSVLRGEQYF
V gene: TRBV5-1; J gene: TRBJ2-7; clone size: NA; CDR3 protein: CASSLHGQGAREQYF
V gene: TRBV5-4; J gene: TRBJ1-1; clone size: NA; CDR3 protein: CASSFGGLPSEAFF
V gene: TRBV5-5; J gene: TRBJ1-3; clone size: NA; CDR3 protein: CASSITGSGNTIYF
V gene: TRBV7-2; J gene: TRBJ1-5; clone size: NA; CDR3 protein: CASSPGGRGPNQPQHF